Listed below are T cell receptor beta chains from one sample, sequenced in a study of shared clonotypes between healthy human individuals. Profiling relied on immunoSEQ multiplex PCR, and the TCRdb table lists in-frame clones only, not all of them. The table lists 150,000 to 200,000 clones, over 50% of them singletons. Sequenced: memory CD4+ T cells sorted from blood. All receptors derive from a man aged 30 to 39 in good health. Each CDR3 is given with its conserved first and last residue. The D gene is left open where the match is weak. Size is omitted from some rows. Given values are once, few, many or a class for expanded clones.

DNA,CDR3,V,D,J,size
TGTGCCAGCAGCTTAGGACAGGGGAACACTGAAGCTTTCTTT,CASSLGQGNTEAFF,TRBV7-3,TRBD1,TRBJ1-1,few
TGTGCCAGCAGCTTAAACAGGGCCGGCTACACCTTC,CASSLNRAGYTF,TRBV7-2,-,TRBJ1-2,-
TGCGCCAGCAGCTTGAGTACTGGACTAGCCCACAATGAGCAGTTCTTC,CASSLSTGLAHNEQFF,TRBV5-1,TRBD2,TRBJ2-1,many
TGTGCCAGCAGCTTACAGACTTTTACCGGGGAGCTGTTTTTT,CASSLQTFTGELFF,TRBV7-9,-,TRBJ2-2,-
TGCGCCAGCAGCTTGGGAGCCAGCGGACTAAGGAATGAGCAGTTCTTC,CASSLGASGLRNEQFF,TRBV5-1,-,TRBJ2-1,-
TGTGCCAGCAGCTTAGTCGTAGCGGGGGTTTACAATGAGCAGTTCTTC,CASSLVVAGVYNEQFF,TRBV11-2,TRBD2,TRBJ2-1,few
TGTGCCAGCAGCTTGAGCGGTACCGGGGAGCTGTTTTTT,CASSLSGTGELFF,TRBV7-3,-,TRBJ2-2,-
TGTGCCAGCACGTACGGATACAATGAGCAGTTCTTC,CASTYGYNEQFF,TRBV2,-,TRBJ2-1,-
TGTGCCATCAGTCAATTCGCCGAATATGGCTACACCTTC,CAISQFAEYGYTF,TRBV10-3,-,TRBJ1-2,-
TGTCCTGGGAGCACGCCTTGGAAGAGCTACGAGCAGTACTTC,CPGSTPWKSYEQYF,TRBV22-1,-,TRBJ2-7,few
TGTGCCAGCTCAGGTGGTAGCAATCAGCCCCAGCATTTT,CASSGGSNQPQHF,TRBV18,-,TRBJ1-5,once
TGTGCCAGCAGCTTTTCGGGGACTAGCGCGTACAATGAGCAGTTCTTC,CASSFSGTSAYNEQFF,TRBV7-2,TRBD2,TRBJ2-1,-
TGTGCCAGCAGCTCGAGGGGACTTCCTAATGAGCAGTTCTTC,CASSSRGLPNEQFF,TRBV7-8,-,TRBJ2-1,-
TGTGCCAGCAGCCCTGAGCGCGAGCAGTACTTC,CASSPEREQYF,TRBV7-9,-,TRBJ2-7,-
TGTGCCAGCAGCCCTCTGGAGACCTATGGCTACACCTTC,CASSPLETYGYTF,TRBV11-2,-,TRBJ1-2,few
TGTGCCAGCAGCTTCCAGGGAGGGAGGGAAAACATTCAGTACTTC,CASSFQGGRENIQYF,TRBV7-9,TRBD2,TRBJ2-4,-
TGTGCCAGCAGCTTCTTGACGGGCCTTGTAAACACCATATATTTT,CASSFLTGLVNTIYF,TRBV5-6,-,TRBJ1-3,-
TGTGCCAGCAGCCAACCCCAAGGGGCCCAGGGGGCCAACGTCCTGACTTTC,CASSQPQGAQGANVLTF,TRBV7-2,-,TRBJ2-6,-
TGTGCCAGCAGTTCAATCAGGGGGCAAACCAACTATGGCTACACCTTC,CASSSIRGQTNYGYTF,TRBV27,TRBD1,TRBJ1-2,few
TGTGCCAGCAGCCAGGGACTAGCGTTCGATGAGCAGTTCTTC,CASSQGLAFDEQFF,TRBV5-4,TRBD2,TRBJ2-1,-
TGTGCCAGCTCACCGACAGGGGCGAACACTGAAGCTTTCTTT,CASSPTGANTEAFF,TRBV18,TRBD1,TRBJ1-1,-
TGCGCCAGCAGTCCTAGGGTGGTTGAGACCCAGTACTTC,CASSPRVVETQYF,TRBV10-2,-,TRBJ2-5,-
TGTGCCACCAGCAGAGCCGGACAGGGGACTGAAGCTTTCTTT,CATSRAGQGTEAFF,TRBV15,TRBD1,TRBJ1-1,-
TGTGCCTGTCCCACTCGGTTCTTC,CACPTRFF,TRBV11-3,-,TRBJ2-1,few
TGTGCCAGTAGTATCGGGGACAGATCCTACGAGCAGTACTTC,CASSIGDRSYEQYF,TRBV19,TRBD1,TRBJ2-7,-
TGTGCCAGCAGCCAAGCTATTAGTGGCACTGAAGCTTTCTTT,CASSQAISGTEAFF,TRBV14,-,TRBJ1-1,once
TGTGCCAGCAGCTTCAAAGGTGGAAACTACGAGCAGTACTTC,CASSFKGGNYEQYF,TRBV5-4,-,TRBJ2-7,-
TGTGCCAGCAGTTACCTACGGGGACAGGGGATATACGAGCAGTACTTC,CASSYLRGQGIYEQYF,TRBV6-5,TRBD1,TRBJ2-7,-
TGCGCCAGCAGCTTGGAGGGCTGGGAGCTGTTTTTT,CASSLEGWELFF,TRBV5-1,-,TRBJ2-2,-
TGTGCCAGCAGCTTGTGGGGGCGGTGGGGCGTCACAGATACGCAGTATTTT,CASSLWGRWGVTDTQYF,TRBV5-6,-,TRBJ2-3,-